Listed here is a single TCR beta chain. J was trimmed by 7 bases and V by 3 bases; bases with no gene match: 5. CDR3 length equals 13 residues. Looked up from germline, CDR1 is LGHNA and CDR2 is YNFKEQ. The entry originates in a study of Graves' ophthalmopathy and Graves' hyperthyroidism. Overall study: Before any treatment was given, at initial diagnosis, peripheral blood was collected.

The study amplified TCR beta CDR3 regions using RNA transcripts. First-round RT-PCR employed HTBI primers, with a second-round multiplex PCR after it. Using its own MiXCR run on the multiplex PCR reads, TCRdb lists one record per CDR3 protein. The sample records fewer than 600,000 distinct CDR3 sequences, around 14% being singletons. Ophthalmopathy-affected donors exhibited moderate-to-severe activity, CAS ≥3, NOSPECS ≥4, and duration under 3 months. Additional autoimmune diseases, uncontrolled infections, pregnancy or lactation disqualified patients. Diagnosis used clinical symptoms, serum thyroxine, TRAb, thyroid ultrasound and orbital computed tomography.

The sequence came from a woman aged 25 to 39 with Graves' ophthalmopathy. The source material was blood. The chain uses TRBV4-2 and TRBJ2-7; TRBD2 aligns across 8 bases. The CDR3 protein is CASSQAGGEEQYF. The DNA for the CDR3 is TGTGCCAGCAGCCAGGCGGGGGGTGAAGAGCAGTACTTC.